These 7 T cell receptor beta chains originate from one sample sequenced in a study of response to subunit inactivated influenza vaccine. One entry per CDR3 protein results from TCRdb running MiXCR on the RT-PCR reads. Of more than 150,000 distinct CDR3 sequences listed, roughly a tenth are singletons. This specimen was CD8+ T cells sorted from PBMCs, taken about 23 months after vaccination. The receptor source for this set is a man between 50 and 69 years old who received an inactivated influenza vaccine.

The V gene is TRBV6-2 or TRBV6-3, the J gene TRBJ2-7, with D possibly matching TRBD1 (5 bases). The V end lost 6 bases, the J end lost 5 bases, and 11 bases lay between the germline ends. The CDR3 consists of 12 residues. Germline values: CDR1 MNHEY, CDR2 SVGEGT. CDR3 bases: TGTGCCAGCAGCCGGACAAACCACGAGCAGTACTTC. This gives the protein CASSRTNHEQYF.

This clonotype was counted between two and nine times. The genes are TRBV24-1 and TRBJ2-7; TRBD2 aligns across 12 bases. CDR3 size: 17 residues. Trimming at V came to 1 base and at J to 4 bases, leaving 7 bases not matched to a gene. Germline V gene sequence: CDR1 KGHDR, CDR2 SFDVKD. The CDR3 nucleotides are TGTGCCACCAGTGATTTTAACCCGACTAGCGGGAGTTACGAGCAGTACTTC. Protein sequence: CATSDFNPTSGSYEQYF.

The rearrangement links TRBV9 to TRBJ1-2; D gene ambiguous. Germline V gene lookup returns CDR1 SGDLS and CDR2 YYNGEE. V was shortened by 0 bases and J by 2 bases, with 8 bases between the two germline ends. The CDR3 is 14 amino acids. The CDR3 is CASSVGGRNYGYTF. The CDR3 nucleotides are TGTGCCAGCAGCGTAGGCGGTCGGAACTATGGCTACACCTTC.

CDR3 DNA sequence: TGCAGCGTATGGGACGGATATGGCTACACCTTC. Amino acid sequence: CSVWDGYGYTF. The rearrangement links TRBV29-1 to TRBJ1-2; weak D call: TRBD1 (5 bases). This CDR3 region has 11 residues. Germline-derived CDR1 and CDR2 are SQVTM and ANQGSEA. V lost 6 bases to trimming and J lost 5 bases, with 10 bases between them.

Note on this clonotype: A junction end diverges from the germline sequence, so it may reflect a read error. The CDR3 loop reads CASGQWVGSYNEQFF. CDR3 bases: TGCGCCAGCGGCCAATGGGTAGGCTCCTACAATGAGCAGTTCTTC. The V gene is TRBV4-1, the J gene TRBJ2-1; no clear D gene. Germline V lookup: CDR1 MGHRA, CDR2 YSYEKL. This CDR3 spans 15 amino acids.

The chain joins TRBV5-1 to TRBJ2-7; 9 bases agree with TRBD1. The CDR3 length is 15 residues. V dropped 0 bases and J dropped 1; count of bases not matched to a gene: 2. CDR1 and CDR2 from the germline V gene are SGHRS and YFSETQ. Here the CDR3 reads CASSLGTGASYEQYF. CDR3 bases: TGCGCCAGCAGCTTGGGGACAGGGGCATCCTACGAGCAGTACTTC. Looking up the rest from reference TRBV5-1 and TRBJ2-7 gives the full variable domain: KAGVTQTPRYLIKTRGQQVTLSCSPISGHRSVSWYQQTPGQGLQFLFEYFSETQRNKGNFPGRFSGRQFSNSRSEMNVSTLELGDSALYLCASSLGTGASYEQYFGPGTRLTVT.

This sequence joins TRBV4-3 and TRBJ2-2; 9 nucleotides align to TRBD1. The CDR3 spans 17 residues. J gave up 1 base and V 3 bases, and 6 bases lay outside the gene matches. From germline, CDR1 is LGHNA and CDR2 YSLEER. The DNA of the CDR3 is TGCGCCAGCAGCCAGTACGGACAGGGGTTGAACACCGGGGAGCTGTTTTTT. It specifies CASSQYGQGLNTGELFF.